This record covers a single T cell receptor (beta chain). These data are taken from a study of PD-L1 blockade in urothelial cancer. Time point indicated: pretreatment peripheral blood. The data were produced by immunoSEQ multiplex PCR, yet TCRdb's version contains in-frame clones alone and is incomplete. The data hold about 95,000 clones, with roughly 84% observed a single time. V lost 4 bases, J lost 4 bases, and 8 bases stayed unmatched. CDR1 SGHRS and CDR2 YFSETQ come from the germline V gene. CDR3 size: 15 residues. The chain links TRBV5-1 to TRBJ1-1, with 9 positions matching TRBD1. The sample was PBMCs, taken around atezolizumab (anti-PD-L1) treatment. This receptor was obtained from a man aged 55 to 70 with urothelial cancer. The CDR3 region has the DNA TGCGCCAGCAGCGATGGACAGGGGTATGGCACTGAAGCTTTCTTT. Protein sequence: CASSDGQGYGTEAFF.